Following are 28 T cell receptor beta chains from one sample sequenced in a study of PD-1 blockade in classical Hodgkin lymphoma. Regarding time point: cycle 4 day 1 (C4D1), after 6 weeks of nivolumab. In every patient, relapse followed autologous stem cell transplantation, while exposure to brentuximab vedotin differed. Here immunoSEQ multiplex PCR was the method, and the copy in TCRdb shows in-frame clones only, minus some. The profile shows approximately 52,000 clones, around 86% of them singletons. Material: peripheral blood mononuclear cells (PBMCs), obtained before the fourth cycle of nivolumab. The source is a human donor with classical Hodgkin lymphoma.

The chain is built from TRBV19 and TRBJ2-3; D gene ambiguous. The CDR3 has 14 amino acids. Germline lookup yields CDR1 LNHDA and CDR2 SQIVND (reference sequence). Trimming took off 3 bases at V and 10 bases at J, with 17 bases between the two ends. The CDR3 protein is CASSIANSQTAQYF. Written as DNA, the CDR3 is TGTGCCAGTAGTATCGCGAACAGCCAGACCGCGCAGTATTTT.

V and J are TRBV7-2 and TRBJ2-3; D possibly uses TRBD1 or TRBD2 (5 bases each). The CDR3 is 13 amino acids. From germline, CDR1 is SGHTA and CDR2 FQGNSA. V was pared by 5 bases and J by 10 bases, with 16 bases between. For the CDR3, the DNA is TGTGCCAGCAGCCAAGGGGCTATTAGCGCGCAGTATTTT. Its translation: CASSQGAISAQYF.

This chain uses TRBV6-5 with TRBJ1-2; 8 nucleotides align to TRBD1. The germline CDR1 and CDR2 sequences are MNHEY and SVGAGI. After removal of 1 base from V and 9 bases from J, the junction contained 7 bases not matched to a gene. The CDR3 consists of 14 residues. The CDR3 protein is CASSYLGQGNSYTF. The CDR3 nucleotides read TGTGCCAGCAGTTACTTAGGACAGGGTAATAGCTACACCTTC.

The gene calls are TRBV19 and TRBJ1-5; D gene uncertain. Germline V gene lookup returns CDR1 LNHDA and CDR2 SQIVND (reference sequence). Trimming stripped 3 bases from V and 4 bases from J, with 10 bases between. The CDR3 has 14 amino acids. The CDR3 DNA sequence: TGTGCCAGTAGTATTGGAGGCAGGAATCAGCCCCAGCATTTT. Its translation is CASSIGGRNQPQHF. The full variable domain, with the rest looked up from reference TRBV19 and TRBJ1-5, is DGGITQSPKYLFRKEGQNVTLSCEQNLNHDAMYWYRQDPGQGLRLIYYSQIVNDFQKGDIAEGYSVSREKKESFPLTVTSAQKNPTAFYLCASSIGGRNQPQHFGDGTRLSIL.

The chain is built from TRBV1 and TRBJ2-3; TRBD1 is the table's D call and was not checked against the DNA. TRBV1 corresponds to a pseudogene. This CDR3 spans 14 amino acids. Here the CDR3 DNA reads TGCACCAGCACTAGACAGGGACGCACAGATACGCAGTATTTT. Translated, it gives CTSTRQGRTDTQYF.

This chain joins TRBV28 and TRBJ2-3; TRBD1 might be the D (6 bases). The CDR3 runs to 15 residues. The ends were cut back, 5 bases at V and 2 bases at J, with 14 bases in the middle. Per the germline V gene, CDR1 is MDHEN and CDR2 is SYDVKM. CDR3 region: CASSRDRSYTDTQYF. CDR3 nucleotide sequence: TGTGCCAGCAGTCGCGACAGGTCCTACACAGATACGCAGTATTTT. Full variable domain (remainder filled in from reference TRBV28 and TRBJ2-3): DVKVTQSSRYLVKRTGEKVFLECVQDMDHENMFWYRQDPGLGLRLIYFSYDVKMKEKGDIPEGYSVSREKKERFSLILESASTNQTSMYLCASSRDRSYTDTQYFGPGTRLTVL.

This rearrangement joins TRBV27 to TRBJ1-1; D gene ambiguous. CDR1 and CDR2 from the germline V gene are MNHEY and SMNVEV (reference sequence). This CDR3 contains 15 residues. The V gene lost 4 bases and the J gene lost 4 bases, with 16 bases spanning the gap. CDR3 in amino acids: CASSSRGGRATEAFF. As DNA, the CDR3 is TGTGCCAGCAGTTCGAGAGGAGGGAGGGCCACTGAAGCTTTCTTT.

The J gene is TRBJ2-7, the V gene TRBV30; the D is unclear. V was pared by 0 bases and J by 0 bases, with 12 bases between. The V gene's germline CDR1 is GTSNPN and CDR2 SVGIG (reference sequence). This CDR3 has 15 amino acids. CDR3 nucleotide sequence: TGTGCCTGGAGTGTAAAGTACTTTAGCTCCTACGAGCAGTACTTC. Its protein product is CAWSVKYFSSYEQYF.

The chain couples TRBV15 to TRBJ1-1, with a possible D match to TRBD1 (5 bases). The CDR3 sequence is 15 residues long. Looked up from germline, CDR1 is LNHNV and CDR2 is YYDKDF (reference sequence). V was trimmed by 1 base and J by 0 bases, leaving 9 bases between them. For the CDR3, the DNA is TGTGCCACCAGCAGAGGGGGGGAGTTGAACACTGAAGCTTTCTTT. Translated, it gives CATSRGGELNTEAFF.

J is TRBJ2-2 and V is TRBV18; 8 nucleotides align to TRBD1. V trimming: 4 bases; J trimming: 1 base; junction bases outside the gene matches: 2. The CDR3 has 15 amino acids. Germline V gives CDR1 KGHSH, CDR2 LQKENI. The CDR3 DNA reads TGTGCCAGCTCACGTGACAGGGGGAACACCGGGGAGCTGTTTTTT. Translation gives CASSRDRGNTGELFF.

The chain is built from TRBV5-1 and TRBJ1-2; 8 bases are a match to TRBD1. Germline V gives CDR1 SGHRS, CDR2 YFSETQ. The CDR3 sequence is 17 residues long. Trimming removed 4 bases from V and 5 bases from J; junction bases left unmatched: 16. CDR3 protein: CASSMGQAARGTYGYTF. The CDR3 nucleotides read TGCGCCAGCAGCATGGGACAGGCGGCGCGGGGCACATATGGCTACACCTTC.

The V and J genes are TRBV7-8 and TRBJ1-2, with D perhaps matching TRBD1 (6 bases). The CDR3 length is 14 residues. Germline loops: CDR1 SGHVS, CDR2 FQNEAQ. Between the trimmed V and J ends, which lost 2 bases and 8 bases, there was a span of 15 bases. CDR3 region: CASSLRAGVYGYTF. The CDR3 bases are TGTGCCAGCAGCTTACGGGCAGGGGTATACGGCTACACCTTC.

This clone is a singleton in its sample. The chain has TRBV5-1 and TRBJ2-7; 8 bases fit TRBD2. The V gene end was trimmed by 2 bases and the J gene end by 2 bases; junction bases not matched to a gene: 3. The CDR3 covers 14 residues. Germline V lookup: CDR1 SGHRS, CDR2 YFSETQ. CDR3 nucleotide sequence: TGCGCCAGCAGCTTTGGTAGCGGGACCTACGAGCAGTACTTC. This encodes CASSFGSGTYEQYF.

This chain uses TRBV15 with TRBJ2-7, with 11 bases that match TRBD2. Germline loops: CDR1 LNHNV, CDR2 YYDKDF (reference sequence). The J segment lost 5 bases and the V segment lost 2 bases, leaving 5 bases of the junction unmatched. This CDR3 is built from 15 residues. CDR3 nucleotide sequence: TGTGCCACCAGCAGAACCCCGACTAGCGGGAACGAGCAGTACTTC. This sequence encodes CATSRTPTSGNEQYF.

The rearrangement uses TRBV11-1 and TRBJ2-2; no clear D gene. Trimming cost V 7 bases and J 0 bases, with 6 bases left between them. The CDR3 spans 13 residues. Germline CDR1 reads SGHAT; CDR2 reads FQDESV (reference sequence). The CDR3 region has the DNA TGTGCCAGCAAAGGAGCGAACACCGGGGAGCTGTTTTTT. Its translation: CASKGANTGELFF.

The genes are TRBV11-2 and TRBJ2-1, with a possible D match to TRBD1 (6 bases). Germline loops: CDR1 SGHAT, CDR2 FQNNGV. Trimming took off 5 bases at V and 9 bases at J, with 11 bases between the two ends. The CDR3 extends over 12 amino acids. The CDR3 sequence: CASSPQGAEQFF. The CDR3 DNA follows: TGTGCCAGCAGCCCACAGGGAGCTGAGCAGTTCTTC.

The V and J genes are TRBV9 and TRBJ2-7; D is undetermined. The V gene's germline CDR1 is SGDLS and CDR2 YYNGEE. The CDR3 covers 15 residues. Trimming removed 0 bases from V and 1 base from J, with 11 bases in between. CDR3 in amino acids: CASSVEPQKSYEQYF. The CDR3 bases are TGTGCCAGCAGCGTAGAACCACAGAAATCCTACGAGCAGTACTTC.

The chain carries TRBV7-9 and TRBJ1-4, with 9 bases that match TRBD1. Germline V gives CDR1 SEHNR, CDR2 FQNEAQ (reference sequence). V trimming: 2 bases; J trimming: 10 bases; junction bases outside the gene matches: 5. The CDR3 loop spans 14 amino acids. This chain's CDR3 is CASSLSGTGSKLFF. CDR3 bases: TGTGCCAGCAGCTTATCGGGGACAGGGTCAAAACTGTTTTTT.

By proportion, this clone is medium-sized. The chain is built from TRBV6-5 and TRBJ2-1; D gene uncertain. Trimming removed 0 bases at V and 4 bases at J, with 13 bases between. The V gene's germline CDR1 is MNHEY and CDR2 SVGAGI. The CDR3 has 16 amino acids. The CDR3 nucleotides read TGTGCCAGCAGTTACTCGAGCCTACCACTTTACAATGAGCAGTTCTTC. It codes for CASSYSSLPLYNEQFF.

The chain joins TRBV15 to TRBJ1-1; D gene uncertain. V shed 3 bases and J shed 4 bases, with 15 bases lying between them. Germline V lookup: CDR1 LNHNV, CDR2 YYDKDF (reference sequence). This CDR3 is built from 15 residues. CDR3 loop: CATSRNWTRATEAFF. The CDR3 region has the DNA TGTGCCACCAGCAGGAACTGGACGCGGGCCACTGAAGCTTTCTTT.

The DNA of the CDR3 is TGTGCCAGCAGCTTACGAGACAGGAACACTGAAGCTTTCTTT. Translation gives CASSLRDRNTEAFF. This chain connects TRBV7-8 to TRBJ1-1; D perhaps matches TRBD1 (5 bases). The V gene's germline CDR1 is SGHVS and CDR2 FQNEAQ. The V and J ends lost 2 bases and 1 base respectively, with 8 bases between them. This CDR3 spans 14 amino acids.

CDR3 residues: CASSQNQGSNQPQHF. The DNA of the CDR3 is TGTGCCAGCAGTCAGAATCAGGGAAGCAATCAGCCCCAGCATTTT. The chain has TRBV27 and TRBJ1-5, with D possibly TRBD1 on 5 matching bases. Germline CDR1 and CDR2: MNHEY and SMNVEV (reference sequence). Trimming stripped 5 bases from V and 1 base from J, with 12 bases between. The CDR3 spans 15 residues.

The gene calls are TRBV29-1 and TRBJ2-7, with D perhaps TRBD1 or TRBD2 (5 bases each). V lost 2 bases and J lost 4, with 12 bases in between. CDR3 length: 13 residues. Per germline, CDR1 SQVTM and CDR2 ANQGSEA. The CDR3 reads CSVERGPTYEQYF. The CDR3 DNA reads as TGCAGCGTTGAACGGGGCCCCACTTACGAGCAGTACTTC.

The rearrangement uses TRBV4-3 and TRBJ1-1; a possible D gene is TRBD1 (5 bases). The CDR3 totals 15 residues. The V gene lost 1 base and the J gene lost 10 bases, with 19 bases spanning the gap. Germline V CDR1 and CDR2: LGHNA, YSLEER. The DNA for the CDR3 is TGCGCCAGCAGCCAAGTATCCGTCTCGGGGGAGAGAGCTTTCTTT. Its protein is CASSQVSVSGERAFF.

The V and J genes are TRBV6-6 and TRBJ1-6; D is perhaps TRBD1 (5 bases). V was clipped by 6 bases and J by 7 bases, with 16 bases between them. From germline, CDR1 is MNHNY and CDR2 SVGAGI (reference sequence). This CDR3 has 15 residues. CDR3 sequence: CASSPSGAGNSPLHF. Here the CDR3 DNA reads TGTGCCAGCAGCCCTAGCGGGGCAGGGAATTCACCCCTCCACTTT.

This clone was counted between two and nine times. CDR3 nucleotides: TGTGCCAGCAGCTTGGAGGGCAGACCTTATGGCTACACCTTC. Translation: CASSLEGRPYGYTF. The V call is TRBV5-4, the J call TRBJ1-2; D ambiguous. The CDR3 totals 14 residues. CDR1 is SGHNT, CDR2 YYREEE, per germline (reference sequence). V was trimmed by 0 bases and J by 5 bases, leaving 11 bases between them.

V and J are TRBV5-6 and TRBJ2-5; no clear D gene. The CDR3 spans 13 residues. V lost 0 bases and J lost 6, with 9 bases in between. Germline CDR1 reads SGHDT; CDR2 reads YYEEEE. CDR3 sequence reads: CASSLVEAKTQYF. DNA for the CDR3: TGTGCCAGCAGCTTGGTAGAAGCAAAGACCCAGTACTTC.

The J gene is TRBJ2-3, the V gene TRBV18; the D gene is possibly TRBD1 (8 bases). This CDR3 is built from 17 residues. V shed 2 bases and J shed 4 bases, with 19 bases lying between them. Germline CDR1 KGHSH, CDR2 LQKENI. The CDR3 bases are TGTGCCAGCTCACCAGGACAGGGCCCTAGCGGAGCAGATACGCAGTATTTT. Translating it yields CASSPGQGPSGADTQYF.